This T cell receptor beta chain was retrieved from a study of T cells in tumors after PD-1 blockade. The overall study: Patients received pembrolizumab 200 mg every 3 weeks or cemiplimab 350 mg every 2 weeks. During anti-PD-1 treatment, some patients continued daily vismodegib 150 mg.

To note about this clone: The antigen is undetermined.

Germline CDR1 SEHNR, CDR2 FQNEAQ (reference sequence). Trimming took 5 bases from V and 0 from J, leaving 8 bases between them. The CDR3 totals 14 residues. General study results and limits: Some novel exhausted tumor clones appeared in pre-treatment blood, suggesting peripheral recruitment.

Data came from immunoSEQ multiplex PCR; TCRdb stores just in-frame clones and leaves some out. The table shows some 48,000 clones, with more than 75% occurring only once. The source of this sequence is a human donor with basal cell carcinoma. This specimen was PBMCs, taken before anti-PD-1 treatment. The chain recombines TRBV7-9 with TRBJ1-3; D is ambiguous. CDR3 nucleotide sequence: TGTGCCAGCAGCCCACGGTTCTCTGGAAACACCATATATTTT. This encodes CASSPRFSGNTIYF.